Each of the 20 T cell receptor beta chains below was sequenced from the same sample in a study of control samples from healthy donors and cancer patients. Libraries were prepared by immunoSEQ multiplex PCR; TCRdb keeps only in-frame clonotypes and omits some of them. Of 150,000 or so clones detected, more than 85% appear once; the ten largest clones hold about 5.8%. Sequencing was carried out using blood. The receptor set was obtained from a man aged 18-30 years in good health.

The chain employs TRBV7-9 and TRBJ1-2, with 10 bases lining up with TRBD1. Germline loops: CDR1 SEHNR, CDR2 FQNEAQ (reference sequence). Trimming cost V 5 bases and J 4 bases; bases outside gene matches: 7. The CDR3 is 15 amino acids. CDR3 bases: TGTGCCAGCAGCCAAGGACAGGGGGTGAGCTATGGCTACACCTTC. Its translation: CASSQGQGVSYGYTF.

Here the CDR3 reads CASSPHVNTEAFF. In DNA form, the CDR3 reads TGTGCCAGCAGCCCTCATGTGAACACTGAAGCTTTCTTT. The chain uses TRBV11-2 and TRBJ1-1; unclear D gene. Germline V gene sequence: CDR1 SGHAT, CDR2 FQNNGV. The CDR3 covers 13 residues. The V and J ends lost 5 bases and 0 bases respectively, with 7 bases between them.

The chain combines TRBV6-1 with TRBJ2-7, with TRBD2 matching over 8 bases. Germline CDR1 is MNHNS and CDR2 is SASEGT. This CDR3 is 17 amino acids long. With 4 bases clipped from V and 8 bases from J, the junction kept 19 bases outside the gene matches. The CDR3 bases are TGTGCCAGCAGTGGGGGACTAGATTTCATCTCCGGATGGAAGCAGTACTTC. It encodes CASSGGLDFISGWKQYF.

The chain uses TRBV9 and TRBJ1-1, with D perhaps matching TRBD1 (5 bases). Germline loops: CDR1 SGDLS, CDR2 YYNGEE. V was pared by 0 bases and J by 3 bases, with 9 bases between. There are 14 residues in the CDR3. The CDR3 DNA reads TGTGCCAGCAGCGTAGCTTTGGGGGACACTGAAGCTTTCTTT. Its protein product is CASSVALGDTEAFF.

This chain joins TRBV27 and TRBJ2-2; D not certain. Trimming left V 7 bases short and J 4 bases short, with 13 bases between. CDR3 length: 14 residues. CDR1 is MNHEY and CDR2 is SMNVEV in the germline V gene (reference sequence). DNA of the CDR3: TGTGCCAGCACGTCCCTCGGTGGCACCGGGGAGCTGTTTTTT. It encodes CASTSLGGTGELFF.

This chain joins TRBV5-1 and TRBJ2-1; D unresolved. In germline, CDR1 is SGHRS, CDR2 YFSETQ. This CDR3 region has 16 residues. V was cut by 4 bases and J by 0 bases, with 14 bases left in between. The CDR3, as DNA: TGCGCCAGCAGCCCTACAGTGGGCTACTCCTACAATGAGCAGTTCTTC. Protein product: CASSPTVGYSYNEQFF.

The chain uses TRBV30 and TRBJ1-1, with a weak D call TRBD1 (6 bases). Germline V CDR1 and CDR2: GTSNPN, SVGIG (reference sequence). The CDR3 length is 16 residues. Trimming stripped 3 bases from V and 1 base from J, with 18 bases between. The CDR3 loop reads CAWSRGRGPANTEAFF. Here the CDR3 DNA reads TGTGCCTGGAGCCGGGGGCGGGGGCCTGCGAACACTGAAGCTTTCTTT.

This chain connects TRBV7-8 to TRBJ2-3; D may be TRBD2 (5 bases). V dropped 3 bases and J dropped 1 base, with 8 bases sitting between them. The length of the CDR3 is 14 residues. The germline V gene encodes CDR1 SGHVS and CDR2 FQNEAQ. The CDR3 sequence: CASSLRARTDTQYF. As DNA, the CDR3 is TGTGCCAGCAGCTTGAGGGCCCGCACAGATACGCAGTATTTT.

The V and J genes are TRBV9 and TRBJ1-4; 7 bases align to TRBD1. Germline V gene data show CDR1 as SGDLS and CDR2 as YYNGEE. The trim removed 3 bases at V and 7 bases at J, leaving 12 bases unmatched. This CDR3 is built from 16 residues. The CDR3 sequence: CASSAGSGQAGEKLFF. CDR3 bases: TGTGCCAGCAGCGCCGGGAGCGGACAGGCGGGTGAAAAACTGTTTTTT.

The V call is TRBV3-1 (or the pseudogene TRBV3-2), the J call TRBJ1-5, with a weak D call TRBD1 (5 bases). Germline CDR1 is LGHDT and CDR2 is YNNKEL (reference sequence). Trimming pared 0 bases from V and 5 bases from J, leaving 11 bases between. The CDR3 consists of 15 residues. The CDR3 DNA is TGTGCCAGCAGCCAAGACTTAGGGACGGATCAGCCCCAGCATTTT. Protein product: CASSQDLGTDQPQHF.

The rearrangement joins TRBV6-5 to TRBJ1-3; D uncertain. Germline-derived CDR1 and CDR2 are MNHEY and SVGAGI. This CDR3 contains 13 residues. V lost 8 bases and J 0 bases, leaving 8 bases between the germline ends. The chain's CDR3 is CASSVSSGNTIYF. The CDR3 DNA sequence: TGTGCCAGCTCAGTGAGCTCTGGAAACACCATATATTTT.

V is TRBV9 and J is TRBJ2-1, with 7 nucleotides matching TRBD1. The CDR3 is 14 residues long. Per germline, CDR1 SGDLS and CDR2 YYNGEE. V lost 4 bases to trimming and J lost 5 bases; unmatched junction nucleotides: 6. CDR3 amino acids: CASSPYDRDNEQFF. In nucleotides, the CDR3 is TGTGCCAGCAGCCCATATGACAGGGACAATGAGCAGTTCTTC.

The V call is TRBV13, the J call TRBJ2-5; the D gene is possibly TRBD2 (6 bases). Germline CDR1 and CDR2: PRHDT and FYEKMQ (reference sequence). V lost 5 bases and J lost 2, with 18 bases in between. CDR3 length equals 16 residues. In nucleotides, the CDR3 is TGTGCCAGCAGCCCAACGCCGGGACTGGCACAAGAGACCCAGTACTTC. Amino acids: CASSPTPGLAQETQYF.

Here the CDR3 reads CASSTGGQYTDTQYF. DNA of the CDR3: TGTGCCAGCTCGACGGGAGGGCAGTACACAGATACGCAGTATTTT. The V call is TRBV6-5, the J call TRBJ2-3; TRBD2 agrees at 8 bases. Trimming took 8 bases from V and 2 from J; bases not matched to a gene: 9. Germline loops: CDR1 MNHEY, CDR2 SVGAGI. The CDR3 runs 15 residues.

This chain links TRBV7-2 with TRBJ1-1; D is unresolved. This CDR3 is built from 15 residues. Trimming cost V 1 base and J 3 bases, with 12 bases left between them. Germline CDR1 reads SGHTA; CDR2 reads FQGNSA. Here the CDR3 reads CASSLEYGRDTEAFF. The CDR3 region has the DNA TGTGCCAGCAGCTTAGAGTACGGAAGGGACACTGAAGCTTTCTTT.

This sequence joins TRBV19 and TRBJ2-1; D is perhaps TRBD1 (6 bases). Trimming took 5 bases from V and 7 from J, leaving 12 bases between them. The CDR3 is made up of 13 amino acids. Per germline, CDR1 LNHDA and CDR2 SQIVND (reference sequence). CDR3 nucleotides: TGTGCCAGTAGTTCATCGAGGGGGAATGAGCAGTTCTTC. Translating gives CASSSSRGNEQFF.

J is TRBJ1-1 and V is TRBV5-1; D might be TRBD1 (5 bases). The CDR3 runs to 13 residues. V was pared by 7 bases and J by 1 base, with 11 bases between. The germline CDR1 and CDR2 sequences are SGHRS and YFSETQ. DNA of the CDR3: TGCGCCAGCCACATGGGGGGGAACACTGAAGCTTTCTTT. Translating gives CASHMGGNTEAFF.

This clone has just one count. CDR3 amino acids: CASSVAGRVIDTQYF. DNA of the CDR3: TGTGCCAGCAGCGTAGCTGGCAGGGTCATAGATACGCAGTATTTT. The V and J genes are TRBV9 and TRBJ2-3; D is possibly TRBD1 (5 bases). This CDR3 comprises 15 residues. Germline CDR1 reads SGDLS; CDR2 reads YYNGEE. The ends were cut back, 0 bases at V and 5 bases at J, with 13 bases in the middle.

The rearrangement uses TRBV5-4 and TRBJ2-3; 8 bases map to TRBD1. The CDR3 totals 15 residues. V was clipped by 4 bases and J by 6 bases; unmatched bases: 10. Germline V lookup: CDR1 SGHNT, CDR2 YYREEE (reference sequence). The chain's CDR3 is CASSNRGVSMDTQYF. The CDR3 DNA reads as TGTGCCAGCAGCAACAGGGGGGTCTCCATGGATACGCAGTATTTT.

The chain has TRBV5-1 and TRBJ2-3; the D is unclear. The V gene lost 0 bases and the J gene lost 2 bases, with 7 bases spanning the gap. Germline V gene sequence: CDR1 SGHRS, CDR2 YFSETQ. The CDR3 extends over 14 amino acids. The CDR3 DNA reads TGCGCCAGCAGCTTGGGACAAATCACAGATACGCAGTATTTT. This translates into CASSLGQITDTQYF.